These T cell receptor beta chains were read from a single sample in a study of intratumoral heterogeneity in liver cancer. Sequenced by immunoSEQ multiplex PCR; TCRdb stores in-frame clones only, minus some. The table has roughly 5,700 clones, around 72% seen once. Sequenced here: tumor-adjacent normal tissue, sampled before any cancer treatment. These receptor sequences come from a man aged 70-80 years with hepatocellular carcinoma. The CDR3 runs from the conserved cysteine through the conserved F or W. Fields, in order: clone size, D gene, J gene, V gene, CDR3 protein, CDR3 DNA. D genes are given only for firm matches. Rows may omit the clone size; those that give it use once, few, many or a size class.

clone size: .
D gene: TRBD1
J gene: TRBJ1-2
V gene: TRBV7-2
CDR3 protein: CASSLVRTGYGYTF
CDR3 DNA: TGTGCCAGCAGCTTAGTCCGGACAGGCTATGGCTACACCTTC

clone size: once
D gene: .
J gene: TRBJ1-1
V gene: TRBV6-6
CDR3 protein: CATSAGRATEAFF
CDR3 DNA: TGTGCCACCAGCGCGGGCAGGGCCACTGAAGCTTTCTTT

clone size: medium-sized
D gene: .
J gene: TRBJ1-6
V gene: TRBV3-1/TRBV3-2
CDR3 protein: CASSQGGSGPKALHF
CDR3 DNA: TGTGCCAGCAGCCAAGGTGGATCTGGCCCTAAGGCCCTCCACTTT

clone size: .
D gene: .
J gene: TRBJ2-1
V gene: TRBV19
CDR3 protein: CASSIEHGRVYNEQFF
CDR3 DNA: TGTGCCAGTAGTATCGAACACGGGCGGGTCTACAATGAGCAGTTCTTC

clone size: .
D gene: TRBD1
J gene: TRBJ1-1
V gene: TRBV15
CDR3 protein: CATSRERGQGAGEAFF
CDR3 DNA: TGTGCCACCAGCAGAGAAAGAGGACAGGGGGCCGGTGAAGCTTTCTTT

clone size: .
D gene: .
J gene: TRBJ2-1
V gene: TRBV9
CDR3 protein: CASSVGLQLRGNEQFF
CDR3 DNA: TGTGCCAGCAGCGTAGGGTTGCAGCTGCGGGGCAATGAGCAGTTCTTC

clone size: .
D gene: .
J gene: TRBJ1-2
V gene: TRBV6-1
CDR3 protein: CASSEVGDWYGYTF
CDR3 DNA: TGTGCCAGCAGTGAAGTAGGGGACTGGTATGGCTACACCTTC

clone size: medium-sized
D gene: .
J gene: TRBJ2-3
V gene: TRBV19
CDR3 protein: CASSILTGGHTDTQYF
CDR3 DNA: TGTGCCAGTAGTATTCTAACCGGGGGGCACACAGATACGCAGTATTTT

clone size: once
D gene: .
J gene: TRBJ2-1
V gene: TRBV2
CDR3 protein: CASSELSYNEQFF
CDR3 DNA: TGTGCCAGCAGTGAATTATCTTACAATGAGCAGTTCTTC

clone size: large
D gene: TRBD2
J gene: TRBJ2-2
V gene: TRBV15
CDR3 protein: CATSRVAGEELFF
CDR3 DNA: TGTGCCACCAGCAGAGTTGCGGGGGAGGAGCTGTTTTTT

clone size: .
D gene: .
J gene: TRBJ1-2
V gene: TRBV5-4
CDR3 protein: CASSLSGPVNYGYTF
CDR3 DNA: TGTGCCAGCAGCTTATCGGGACCGGTTAACTATGGCTACACCTTC

clone size: .
D gene: TRBD1
J gene: TRBJ1-5
V gene: TRBV10-2
CDR3 protein: CASRSGQGGQPQHF
CDR3 DNA: TGCGCCAGCAGGTCGGGACAGGGAGGTCAGCCCCAGCATTTT

clone size: .
D gene: .
J gene: TRBJ2-3
V gene: TRBV12-3/TRBV12-4
CDR3 protein: CASCRVETQYF
CDR3 DNA: TGTGCCAGCTGTAGGGTGGAGACGCAGTATTTT

clone size: .
D gene: .
J gene: TRBJ1-1
V gene: TRBV6-5
CDR3 protein: CASSFDGLEAFF
CDR3 DNA: TGTGCCAGCAGCTTTGACGGACTTGAAGCTTTCTTT

clone size: .
D gene: TRBD1
J gene: TRBJ1-1
V gene: TRBV4-1
CDR3 protein: CASSREPGQGVTEAFF
CDR3 DNA: TGCGCCAGCAGCCGAGAACCGGGACAGGGCGTCACTGAAGCTTTCTTT

clone size: once
D gene: .
J gene: TRBJ2-3
V gene: TRBV5-4
CDR3 protein: CASRGLRDTSPDTQYF
CDR3 DNA: TGTGCCAGCCGCGGACTGCGGGACACCTCCCCTGATACGCAGTATTTT

clone size: .
D gene: .
J gene: TRBJ1-2
V gene: TRBV28
CDR3 protein: CASSLPRSRGDGYTF
CDR3 DNA: TGTGCCAGCAGTTTACCCCGAAGTCGAGGGGATGGCTACACCTTC

clone size: once
D gene: TRBD1
J gene: TRBJ1-3
V gene: TRBV6-6
CDR3 protein: CASSYSPGGSGNTIYF
CDR3 DNA: TGTGCCAGCAGTTACTCGCCAGGGGGCTCTGGAAACACCATATATTTT

clone size: .
D gene: .
J gene: TRBJ1-3
V gene: TRBV7-9
CDR3 protein: CASSGNTIYF
CDR3 DNA: TGTGCCAGCAGCGGTAACACCATATATTTT

clone size: .
D gene: .
J gene: TRBJ1-3
V gene: TRBV10-3
CDR3 protein: CAISESRIRSGNTIYF
CDR3 DNA: TGTGCCATCAGTGAGTCTAGGATCCGCTCTGGAAACACCATATATTTT

clone size: .
D gene: .
J gene: TRBJ2-2
V gene: TRBV6-5
CDR3 protein: CASSYILSGELFF
CDR3 DNA: TGTGCCAGCAGTTACATTCTTTCCGGGGAGCTGTTTTTT

clone size: .
D gene: .
J gene: TRBJ2-5
V gene: TRBV25-1
CDR3 protein: CASSWTGGSQETQYF
CDR3 DNA: TGTGCCAGCAGCTGGACAGGAGGGAGCCAAGAGACCCAGTACTTC

clone size: .
D gene: TRBD2
J gene: TRBJ2-3
V gene: TRBV4-2
CDR3 protein: CASSQDAGGGAQYF
CDR3 DNA: TGTGCCAGCAGCCAAGATGCCGGGGGGGGAGCGCAGTATTTT

clone size: few
D gene: TRBD1
J gene: TRBJ1-4
V gene: TRBV5-1
CDR3 protein: CASSLEGQVVGEKLFF
CDR3 DNA: TGCGCCAGCAGCTTGGAGGGACAGGTCGTTGGGGAAAAACTGTTTTTT

clone size: .
D gene: .
J gene: TRBJ2-2
V gene: TRBV9
CDR3 protein: CASSVENTGELFF
CDR3 DNA: TGTGCCAGCAGCGTAGAAAACACCGGGGAGCTGTTTTTT

clone size: few
D gene: .
J gene: TRBJ2-7
V gene: TRBV6-5
CDR3 protein: CASTGRQEAYEQYF
CDR3 DNA: TGTGCCAGCACCGGTAGACAGGAGGCCTACGAGCAGTACTTC

clone size: medium-sized
D gene: .
J gene: TRBJ1-6
V gene: TRBV5-8
CDR3 protein: CASSTGQSYNSPLHF
CDR3 DNA: TGTGCCAGCAGCACAGGACAGAGCTATAATTCACCCCTCCACTTT

clone size: .
D gene: .
J gene: TRBJ1-4
V gene: TRBV3-1/TRBV3-2
CDR3 protein: CASSLEPGRPMRELFF
CDR3 DNA: TGTGCCAGCAGCCTCGAACCGGGACGGCCTATGAGGGAACTGTTTTTT

clone size: .
D gene: .
J gene: TRBJ2-1
V gene: TRBV12-3/TRBV12-4
CDR3 protein: CASSPVGREQFF
CDR3 DNA: TGTGCCAGCAGTCCAGTGGGGCGGGAGCAGTTCTTC

clone size: .
D gene: .
J gene: TRBJ1-6
V gene: TRBV3-1/TRBV3-2
CDR3 protein: CASTTQRLGYNSPLHF
CDR3 DNA: TGTGCCAGCACCACCCAAAGGTTAGGGTATAATTCACCCCTCCACTTT

clone size: .
D gene: .
J gene: TRBJ2-5
V gene: TRBV7-6
CDR3 protein: CASSLDRTSQETQYF
CDR3 DNA: TGTGCCAGCAGCTTAGATCGCACTAGCCAAGAGACCCAGTACTTC

clone size: .
D gene: .
J gene: TRBJ2-7
V gene: TRBV3-1/TRBV3-2
CDR3 protein: CASSQGPSRGRVGYEQYF
CDR3 DNA: TGTGCCAGCAGCCAAGGCCCGTCTCGGGGCAGGGTCGGGTACGAGCAGTACTTC

clone size: .
D gene: TRBD2
J gene: TRBJ2-4
V gene: TRBV10-3
CDR3 protein: CAISEEASGGTQWGGQYF
CDR3 DNA: TGTGCCATCAGTGAGGAGGCTAGCGGGGGGACCCAGTGGGGTGGTCAGTACTTC

clone size: .
D gene: TRBD2
J gene: TRBJ2-3
V gene: TRBV4-3
CDR3 protein: CASSRSGATTDTQYF
CDR3 DNA: TGCGCCAGCAGTCGTAGCGGGGCTACCACAGATACGCAGTATTTT

clone size: .
D gene: .
J gene: TRBJ2-2
V gene: TRBV6-6
CDR3 protein: CASQSKTGELFF
CDR3 DNA: TGTGCCAGCCAATCGAAAACCGGGGAGCTGTTTTTT

clone size: .
D gene: TRBD2
J gene: TRBJ2-5
V gene: TRBV6-1
CDR3 protein: CASSAGTSGGAETQYF
CDR3 DNA: TGTGCCAGCAGTGCTGGGACTAGCGGGGGGGCAGAGACCCAGTACTTC

clone size: .
D gene: .
J gene: TRBJ2-1
V gene: TRBV2
CDR3 protein: CASFSFPEQFF
CDR3 DNA: TGTGCCAGCTTTAGCTTTCCTGAGCAGTTCTTC